The present T cell receptor (beta chain) was sequenced within a study of cytomegalovirus exposure and HLA in healthy donors (dated by TCRdb to about 2017). With respect to the entire study: An earlier analysis of some 600 of the donors reported 276 Gb of sequence data and approximately 120 million unique TCR beta sequences obtained from approximately 180 million T cells. Across some 400 genotyped donors of the cohort, an average of roughly 250,000 unique TCR beta nucleotide sequences per donor were sequenced, and 15% to 20% of those sequences were non-productive. In a later analysis, previously published TCR beta repertoires from several hundred donors were re-analyzed and high-resolution HLA genotyping was added so that TCR occurrence patterns could be studied. To predict cytomegalovirus infection status, the study brought together high-throughput TCR immunosequencing, statistical association of individual TCRs with disease status, and machine learning. To decide whether each TCR beta V gene segment behaved as functional or pseudogenic, an earlier analysis of over 500 of the donors relied on high-throughput TCR beta sequencing. All discovery cohort repertoires had been generated using a single sequencing platform. Donor age, sex, ethnicity and CMV serostatus were compiled alongside the repertoire data. HLA typing included class I and class II loci at four-digit resolution. A handful of DR-DQ haplotypes were handled as single units for association and clustering because linkage in the cohort was strong. The study aimed to test whether signatures of past pathogen exposure could be identified by cataloging public T cell receptors. An early release covering some 640 HLA-typed donors comprised around 300 gigabases of sequencing data and tens of millions of unique TCR sequences. Rather than drawing on any new phenotypic data, the later analysis identified candidate immune exposures from TCR beta sequences and the way those sequences occurred across donors. The study profiled the T cell repertoires of under 850 subjects by immunosequencing and related them to cytomegalovirus serostatus. The number of typed donors differed by locus: about 620-640 for A, B, C, DRB1 and DQB1; approximately 520 for DQA1; approximately 610 for DPA1; and some 470 for DPB1. Besides the first cohort of roughly 700 subjects, a separate validation cohort made up of 120 different subjects was used. In a later genetic analysis, genome-wide SNP genotypes for about 65% of the roughly 670 donors were used, and that subset was treated as a discovery cohort. Among the roughly 410 genotyped donors, around 81% belonged to the genetic ancestry cluster associated with self-reported Caucasian donors.

Concerning this clone itself: It has no known antigen specificity. Base qualities were left out, and no much larger clone turns up one base away.

The cohort comprised several hundred healthy bone marrow donors. At the time of sampling, all cohort members were nominally healthy, though unrecorded immune exposures were likely present. The donor was CMV seropositive and was included in the group of approximately 300 seropositive cohort members. A peripheral blood sample was collected from each donor, and TCR beta sequencing was performed on peripheral blood mononuclear cells. The Qiagen DNeasy Blood Extraction Kit was used to extract genomic DNA from the blood cell samples. The germline V gene gives CDR1 as MNHNS and CDR2 as SASEGT. From V the trimming removes 5 bases and from J it removes 0 bases, while the gene matches leave 1 base of the junction unaccounted for. The CDR3 numbers 15 residues from cysteine through phenylalanine. The DNA shown is the 45-base CDR3, in frame from base 1. The protocol used for the library was the immunoSEQ multiplex PCR assay. A mixture of 60 forward primers for TCR Vbeta segments and 13 reverse primers for TCR Jbeta segments was used in the multiplex PCR. A multiplex PCR assay on genomic DNA amplified the CDR3 region of rearranged TCR beta genes. The Illumina HiSeq System was used to sequence the amplified TCR beta libraries as 87-base-pair reads. The paper's data handling went like this. A later analysis tallied approximately 87 million unique TCR beta chains across the 666 repertoires, and around 12 million of those chains were shared by two or more donors. Raw reads were error-corrected and collapsed into unique sequences by a nearest-neighbor algorithm in which closely related sequences were merged to remove PCR and sequencing errors. To assign V, D and J gene segments, CDR3 sequences were aligned to IMGT reference sequences. For a sequence to be retained, a match of at least six nucleotides to both a V gene segment and a J gene segment was required. A rearrangement counted as productive if the CDR3 had no stop codons and remained in frame with V and J, and every other rearrangement counted as non-productive. Following IMGT convention, CDR3 was defined as the stretch from the second conserved V-encoded cysteine up to the conserved J-encoded phenylalanine. The earlier analysis of 550 to 650 of the donors excluded any sequence lacking an unambiguous match to a single V gene segment. An earlier analysis of several hundred of the donors called V segments functional above 56.7% productive rearrangements and segregating when the between-donor standard deviation exceeded 5%. A statistical classification framework was developed to diagnose cytomegalovirus status using the catalog of TCR beta chain sequences. In a later analysis, TCR nucleotide sequences were compared against IMGT/GENE-DB human TR gene sequences so that V and J genes could be assigned. In a later analysis, CDR3 sequences and most-parsimonious VDJ recombination scenarios were assigned using the TCRdist pipeline. In a later analysis, every TCR beta chain was defined by the combination of its CDR3 amino acid sequence and its V-gene family, and reads without a unique V-gene family were dropped. In a later analysis, fewer than 650 highly shared, low-generation-probability nucleotide sequences were removed to address suspected cross-contamination and a sequencing artifact. In a later analysis, a clonal expansion index for each public chain was calculated from normalized within-repertoire ranks of inferred template counts. In a later analysis, generation probabilities were computed with a VDJ recombination model fitted to out-of-frame rearrangements, and the resulting probabilities were checked against IGoR. Hypergeometric tests were used in a later analysis to score TCR-TCR, TCR-HLA and TCR-CMV co-occurrence, with a repertoire-size bias correction applied to the TCR pairs. False discovery rates were estimated in a later analysis by permuting HLA or CMV assignments 20 times. A later analysis grouped co-occurring TCRs with DBSCAN, adding TCRdist sequence similarity when clustering within HLA-allele-positive subsets. Repertoires with fewer than 30,000 or more than 120,000 public chains, plus five repertoires with anomalous nucleotide sharing, were excluded from co-occurrence clustering. The source is immuneACCESS, and TCRdb retained only in-frame sequences with V and J called. Part of the clones is not carried over; for the studies checked, unresolved V genes explain less than half of this, and the remainder is unexplained. The DNA was the basis for D and trimming; V, J and clone size are from that table. In all, the sample holds under 200,000 clones, and roughly 78% of those were seen once. The ten largest clones represent 1% of the sample.

Study-wide conclusions, independent of this receptor: Some IMGT-functional V segments, including TRBV6-2 and TRBV6-3, could not be told apart with the 87-base-pair reads, so those segments were excluded. For the cohort, immune exposure information was limited to CMV serostatus. Correlated functional status among segregating V segments might reflect linkage disequilibrium, but an unknown experimental factor could not be ruled out. The classifier was reported to diagnose cytomegalovirus status with high specificity and sensitivity in both the original and validation cohorts. A further reported finding was that TCR beta sequences accurately predicted the HLA-A and HLA-B alleles for most subjects in the first cohort. In a later genetic analysis, a missense DCLRE1C variant was associated with V-gene and J-gene trimming of TCR beta chains, and the association was replicated in an independent cohort. Because HLA typing was unavailable for some donors at each locus, only the typed subset was used in association tests. Specific HLA alleles were associated with around 18,000 TCR beta sequences at a false discovery rate of 0.05 in a later analysis. A later analysis found that most CMV-associated TCR beta chains appeared HLA-restricted, with HLA associations seemingly driven largely by CMV exposure. According to the authors, the approach could potentially be generalized to other disease states and immunological phenotypes. Compared with equally common non-associated chains, HLA-associated TCR beta chains in a later analysis were more clonally expanded and had lower generation probabilities. An earlier analysis of 587 of the donors showed that most TCR beta V segments appeared in productive rearrangements either about 90% or about 30% of the time, which broadly matched IMGT annotations. Over 15 rarely observed V segments, including chromosome 9 orphons, were excluded from the earlier analysis of approximately 500 of the donors because counts were too low. When HLA alleles, especially DR and DQ, strongly co-occurred, attributing TCR associations to individual alleles was difficult. Most TCR sequences were seen in very few donors, while some public TCRs were found in many individuals. A cluster of highly shared sequence variants was judged likely to represent a technical artifact of the sequencing pipeline. In vitro tests confirmed that three of the cytomegalovirus-associated TCR beta chains recognize cytomegalovirus antigens. A later analysis found that TCR association rates varied across HLA loci, with DRB1 alleles showing the most associated TCRs and HLA-C alleles the fewest. In a later analysis, several top co-occurrence clusters were reported to appear linked to parvovirus B19, influenza, CMV and Epstein-Barr virus. Compared with the 666-donor mean, donors in an Asian-associated ancestry cluster had fewer N-insertions in productive TCRs, according to a later genetic analysis. Presence/absence analyses assumed roughly uniform sequencing depth across donors, an assumption that may not hold. A total of 164 TCR beta chains were listed by the study as associated with cytomegalovirus. The cohort was sequenced for TCR beta chains only, and without alpha or paired-chain data the features that could be detected were limited.

The material sequenced was PBMCs. This clonotype was obtained from a woman aged 50 to 60 in good health and CMV-seropositive. The chain links TRBV6-1 with TRBJ2-6; TRBD2 fits 7 bases in the junction. The DNA sequence is TGTGCCAGCAGTAAGCGGGACTCTGGGGCCAACGTCCTGACTTTC. This yields the protein CASSKRDSGANVLTF.